The present T cell receptor beta chain was sequenced within a study of CD8+CD57+ T cells in acquired aplastic anemia. About the study: Across the sorted CD4+ and CD8+ cells, DNA amounts averaged roughly 3 ug.

TCR beta VDJ combinations and CDR3 sequences were profiled from genomic DNA. MiXCR, run by TCRdb on the reads, gives a single entry per CDR3 protein. Of roughly 170,000 distinct CDR3 sequences in the sample, 48% were seen once. The CDR3 is 12 amino acids. The V end lost 0 bases, the J end lost 7 bases, and 4 bases lay between the germline ends. Germline CDR1 ENHRY, CDR2 SYGVKD. Individuals selected for sequencing had exhibited CD8+CD57+ cell expansion on flow cytometry. The cohort consisted entirely of patients having severe acquired aplastic anemia. This TCR derives from a human donor with aplastic anemia. The chain combines TRBV10-3 with TRBJ2-1; no firm D call. The sample comprised sorted CD4+, CD8+, or CD8+CD57+ T cells (not recorded which) from PBMCs. The CDR3 nucleotides are TGTGCCATCAGTGAGTCGATAAATGAGCAGTTCTTC. Encoded protein: CAISESINEQFF.